This TCR beta chain was recorded in a study of Ad26.COV2.S vaccination and SARS-CoV-2 variants. CDR1 is SEHNR, CDR2 FQNEAQ, per germline (reference sequence). The CDR3 length is 15 residues. V was shortened by 4 bases and J by 0 bases, with 9 bases between the two germline ends. Stated treatment: 19 received Ad26.COV2.S at low or high dose, single or two shots; five or six received placebo; per-sample allocation not given. Following the first vaccine or placebo injection, samples were taken on day 63. Produced via immunoSEQ multiplex PCR; TCRdb's table is partial and in-frame only. Seen here are around 450,000 clones, 80% to 95% observed once, and the top ten hold 12%. Study outcomes and limitations: With respect to non-spike TCR breadth, vaccine and placebo recipients were similar. Quantification of TCR breadth and depth may have yielded underestimates of total T cell responses. Spike-specific TCR breadth in vaccine recipients exceeded that seen in placebo recipients.

As concerns this clone: Its cognate antigen is unknown.

This specimen was peripheral blood, taken in a trial of Ad26.COV2.S vaccine versus placebo. The rearrangement joins TRBV7-9 to TRBJ2-2; possibly TRBD1 for D (5 bases). This TCR came from a person between 18 and 65 years old who received the Ad26.COV2.S COVID-19 vaccine or a placebo. The DNA of the CDR3 is TGTGCCAGCAGCTGGGGCGCCGCGAACACCGGGGAGCTGTTTTTT. Amino acids: CASSWGAANTGELFF.